Following are 23 T cell receptor beta chains from one sample sequenced in a study of prognosis after radiotherapy for stage I lung cancer. Genomic DNA yielded TCR beta CDR3, amplified by two-round multiplex PCR. First-round PCR used primers specific to each TRBV and TRBJ gene. MiXCR was run by TCRdb on the multiplex PCR reads, yielding one entry per CDR3 protein. The sample comprises 15,000 or so distinct CDR3 sequences, 30% to 40% of which are singletons, and around 27% rests with the top ten. This sample comprised PBMCs, obtained before or after stereotactic body radiation therapy (not recorded which). The receptors stem from a donor over 45 with non-small cell lung cancer.

Many counts were recorded for this clonotype. The rearrangement uses TRBV12-3 or TRBV12-4 and TRBJ2-3; 7 positions match TRBD1. The CDR3 covers 14 residues. V shed 6 bases and J 2 bases; nucleotides not matched to a gene: 5. Written as DNA, the CDR3 is TGTGCCAGCAGACGGGACAGAAACACAGATACGCAGTATTTT. Its translation is CASRRDRNTDTQYF.

This clonotype was seen repeatedly, ten times or more. V usage is TRBV28 and J usage is TRBJ1-1, with TRBD1 matching 8 bases. The CDR3 is 13 residues long. Germline CDR1 is MDHEN and CDR2 is SYDVKM. V trimming: 5 bases; J trimming: 6 bases; junction bases outside the gene matches: 5. CDR3 coding DNA: TGTGCCAGCAGTACAAACAGGGGGTCTGAAGCTTTCTTT. It is translated as CASSTNRGSEAFF.

Many counts were recorded for this clonotype. The chain combines TRBV7-2 with TRBJ2-7; the D gene is possibly TRBD1 (6 bases). The CDR3 contains 14 residues. The germline gives CDR1 SGHTA, CDR2 FQGNSA. V gave up 0 bases and J gave up 3 bases, with 9 bases separating them. The DNA of the CDR3 is TGTGCCAGCAGCTTAGCTGCGACAGGCTACGAGCAGTACTTC. It codes for CASSLAATGYEQYF. Looking up the rest from reference TRBV7-2 and TRBJ2-7 gives the full variable domain: GAGVSQSPSNKVTEKGKDVELRCDPISGHTALYWYRQSLGQGLEFLIYFQGNSAPDKSGLPSDRFSAERTGGSVSTLTIQRTQQEDSAVYLCASSLAATGYEQYFGPGTRLTVT.

The CDR3 protein is CASSLVGTDEKLFF. The CDR3 DNA is TGTGCCAGCAGCTTAGTCGGGACAGATGAAAAACTGTTTTTT. The chain uses TRBV7-9 and TRBJ1-4; 7 bases fit TRBD1. Per germline, CDR1 SEHNR and CDR2 FQNEAQ (reference sequence). After removal of 1 base from V and 6 bases from J, the junction contained 2 bases not matched to a gene. The CDR3 loop spans 14 amino acids.

On this clonotype: A read error is likely here: a far larger clone is one base away. V gene TRBV6-2 or TRBV6-3 combines with J gene TRBJ2-1; TRBD2 might be the D (5 bases). V shed 6 bases and J shed 5 bases, with 14 bases lying between them. The CDR3 runs 14 residues. Germline V lookup: CDR1 MNHEY, CDR2 SVGEGT. CDR3 sequence reads: CASSATGENNEQFF. In nucleotides, the CDR3 is TGTGCCAGCAGCGCCACCGGGGAAAACAATGAGCAGTTCTTC.

Only one count was recorded for this clonotype. V usage is TRBV19 and J usage is TRBJ2-3; maybe TRBD1 (6 bases). Trimming shortened V by 1 base and J by 12 bases, and 23 bases separated the two germline ends. Germline lookup yields CDR1 LNHDA and CDR2 SQIVND (reference sequence). The CDR3 has 16 residues. The CDR3 is CASSIVTGFITDKQYF. CDR3 DNA sequence: TGTGCCAGTAGTATAGTAACAGGGTTTATCACAGATAAACAGTATTTT. Full variable domain (rest looked up from reference TRBV19 and TRBJ2-3): DGGITQSPKYLFRKEGQNVTLSCEQNLNHDAMYWYRQDPGQGLRLIYYSQIVNDFQKGDIAEGYSVSREKKESFPLTVTSAQKNPTAFYLCASSIVTGFITDKQYFGPGTRLTVL.

This clonotype was detected many times. The DNA for the CDR3 is TGCAGTGCTACCCTAATCCAAGAGACCCAGTACTTC. It yields the protein CSATLIQETQYF. The rearrangement joins TRBV20-1 to TRBJ2-5; unclear D gene. The V end lost 4 bases, the J end lost 1 base, and 7 bases lay between the germline ends. Germline CDR1 is DFQATT and CDR2 is SNEGSKA (reference sequence). The CDR3 is 12 amino acids.

There are many counts of this clonotype. CDR3 DNA: TGTGCCTCAAGAGGGGTTAACTATGGCTACACCTTC. This gives the protein CASRGVNYGYTF. The rearrangement links TRBV27 to TRBJ1-2, with D possibly being TRBD1 (5 bases). The germline V gene has CDR1 MNHEY and CDR2 SMNVEV (reference sequence). The CDR3 contains 12 residues. The ends were cut back, 11 bases at V and 1 base at J, with 11 bases in the middle.

V gene TRBV20-1 combines with J gene TRBJ1-2; 8 bases match TRBD1. This CDR3 has 16 residues. The germline CDR1 and CDR2 sequences are DFQATT and SNEGSKA (reference sequence). CDR3 protein: CRAALGARQGHYGYTF. The CDR3 bases are TGCAGGGCTGCGCTGGGGGCTCGACAGGGGCACTATGGCTACACCTTC.

This clonotype was found many times. The J gene is TRBJ1-2, the V gene TRBV19; D gene uncertain. The V end lost 4 bases, the J end lost 8 bases, and 11 bases lay between the germline ends. Germline V gives CDR1 LNHDA, CDR2 SQIVND (reference sequence). The CDR3 is made up of 12 amino acids. The CDR3 DNA reads as TGTGCCAGTAGTACCGGACTTGGGGGCTACACCTTC. This encodes CASSTGLGGYTF.

Note on this clonotype: A far larger clone is off by one base, so a read error is likely. J is TRBJ2-5 and V is TRBV20-1, with D possibly being TRBD2 (6 bases). The J call is doubtful: the DNA matches TRBJ2-1 better. The CDR3 extends over 16 amino acids. The V gene's germline CDR1 is DFQATT and CDR2 SNEGSKA (reference sequence). The DNA of the CDR3 is TGCAGTGCTAGAGACACTGGGCGGGACGCATACAATGAGCAGTTCTTC. Translation gives CSARDTGRDAYNEQFF.

This clonotype was picked up many times. The J gene is TRBJ2-2, the V gene TRBV2, with 8 bases fitting TRBD2. Losses at the gene ends were 2 bases for V and 5 bases for J; bases not matched to a gene: 10. CDR3 size: 17 residues. The germline V gene has CDR1 SNHLY and CDR2 FYNNEI. CDR3 protein: CASSEPTRGRTTGELFF. As DNA, the CDR3 is TGTGCCAGCAGTGAACCCACCCGCGGGAGGACAACCGGGGAGCTGTTTTTT.

The sample holds many counts of this clonotype. V and J are TRBV10-3 and TRBJ2-7; the D call may be TRBD1 or TRBD2 (6 bases each). This CDR3 is built from 16 residues. Looked up from germline, CDR1 is ENHRY and CDR2 is SYGVKD. Trimming left V 4 bases short and J 0 bases short, with 16 bases between. CDR3 residues: CAISGRGGGPSYEQYF. The CDR3 DNA sequence: TGTGCCATCAGTGGTCGCGGAGGGGGGCCCTCCTACGAGCAGTACTTC.

This clonotype was counted at least ten times. This chain joins TRBV5-6 and TRBJ1-4, with TRBD1 identical over 7 bases. The CDR3 runs 14 residues. V shed 4 bases, J shed 3 bases, and the junction held 3 bases outside the gene matches. The V gene's germline CDR1 is SGHDT and CDR2 YYEEEE. The CDR3 spells CASSPGQSNEKLFF. DNA of the CDR3: TGTGCCAGCAGCCCGGGACAGTCTAATGAAAAACTGTTTTTT.

This clonotype was detected ten times or more. For the CDR3, the DNA is TGTGCCAGCAGCCCCCCCCGGCGGGGTGACACAGATACGCAGTATTTT. Amino acid sequence: CASSPPRRGDTDTQYF. This chain joins TRBV3-1 and TRBJ2-3; possibly TRBD2 for D (6 bases). Germline V gives CDR1 LGHDT, CDR2 YNNKEL (reference sequence). The CDR3 consists of 16 residues. The V gene lost 4 bases and the J gene lost 2 bases, with 16 bases spanning the gap.

As regards this clonotype: The junction does not match germline at one end; this may be a read error. The chain employs TRBV20-1 and TRBJ2-7; 7 bases are shared with TRBD1. CDR3 length: 12 amino acids. CDR1 and CDR2 from the germline V gene are DFQATT and SNEGSKA (reference sequence). CDR3 residues: CSAYRGAYEKYF. CDR3 coding DNA: TGCAGTGCTTACAGGGGAGCATACGAGAAGTACTTC.

This clonotype was observed at least ten times. The chain joins TRBV5-1 to TRBJ2-7; D call uncertain. The CDR3 is 13 amino acids. Germline V CDR1 and CDR2: SGHRS, YFSETQ. V was trimmed by 1 base and J by 4 bases, leaving 9 bases between them. The CDR3 is CASSLLAHYEQYF. CDR3 nucleotides: TGCGCCAGCAGCTTGCTCGCGCATTACGAGCAGTACTTC. The variable domain in full, with the rest retrieved from reference TRBV5-1 and TRBJ2-7, is KAGVTQTPRYLIKTRGQQVTLSCSPISGHRSVSWYQQTPGQGLQFLFEYFSETQRNKGNFPGRFSGRQFSNSRSEMNVSTLELGDSALYLCASSLLAHYEQYFGPGTRLTVT.

This clonotype ranks as medium-sized (0.01 to 0.1%). The chain is built from TRBV20-1 and TRBJ2-1; 7 bases agree with TRBD2. J gave up 0 bases and V 6 bases, and 11 bases lay outside the gene matches. This CDR3 spans 16 amino acids. Germline CDR1 is DFQATT and CDR2 is SNEGSKA (reference sequence). The CDR3 DNA reads as TGCAGTGCCACCTCGCGGGGGTCCGTCTCCTACAATGAGCAGTTCTTC. Its translation: CSATSRGSVSYNEQFF.

The table lists this clonotype with many counts. V gene TRBV9 combines with J gene TRBJ2-1, with D tentatively TRBD1 (6 bases). Germline V lookup: CDR1 SGDLS, CDR2 YYNGEE. V was clipped by 0 bases and J by 6 bases, with 13 bases between them. CDR3 length equals 15 residues. The DNA for the CDR3 is TGTGCCAGCAGCGTAGATGGGGGCGGGTCCAATGAGCAGTTCTTC. Encoded protein: CASSVDGGGSNEQFF.

On this clonotype: This may be a read error, as it is one base from a much larger clone. The rearrangement links TRBV20-1 to TRBJ2-5, with 9 bases aligning to TRBD2. CDR3 length: 13 amino acids. CDR1 is DFQATT, CDR2 SNEGSKA, per germline (reference sequence). CDR3: CSVKLAGQETKYF. The CDR3 nucleotides are TGCAGTGTAAAACTAGCGGGCCAAGAGACCAAGTACTTC.

V and J are TRBV28 and TRBJ2-3; 8 nucleotides line up with TRBD2. Trimming took 5 bases from V and 4 from J; bases not matched to a gene: 17. Germline-derived CDR1 and CDR2 are MDHEN and SYDVKM. The CDR3 covers 18 residues. The CDR3 DNA sequence: TGTGCCAGCAGTACACCCGGGACTAGGGGGAGAGAGTCAGATACGCAGTATTTT. This codes for CASSTPGTRGRESDTQYF.

Points on this clonotype: A read error likely explains this, since a far larger clone differs by one base. V gene TRBV9 combines with J gene TRBJ2-7, with D possibly TRBD2 on 6 matching bases. CDR1 and CDR2 from the germline V gene are SGDLS and YYNGEE. Trimming shortened V by 3 bases and J by 7 bases, and 17 bases separated the two germline ends. The CDR3 is 14 residues long. CDR3 loop: CASSGGWLANEQYF. As DNA, the CDR3 is TGTGCCAGCAGCGGAGGTTGGCTAGCGAATGAGCAGTACTTC.

Turning to this clonotype: A far more abundant clone sits one base away, making this likely a read error. This chain joins TRBV6-2 or TRBV6-3 and TRBJ1-5, with D hard to call. V gave up 4 bases and J gave up 0 bases, with 7 bases separating them. Germline V gene lookup returns CDR1 MNHEY and CDR2 SVGEGT. The CDR3 runs to 14 residues. The CDR3 loop reads CASSSTGSNQPQHF. Written as DNA, the CDR3 is TGTGCCAGCAGTTCGACGGGTAGCAATCAGCCCCAGCATTTT.